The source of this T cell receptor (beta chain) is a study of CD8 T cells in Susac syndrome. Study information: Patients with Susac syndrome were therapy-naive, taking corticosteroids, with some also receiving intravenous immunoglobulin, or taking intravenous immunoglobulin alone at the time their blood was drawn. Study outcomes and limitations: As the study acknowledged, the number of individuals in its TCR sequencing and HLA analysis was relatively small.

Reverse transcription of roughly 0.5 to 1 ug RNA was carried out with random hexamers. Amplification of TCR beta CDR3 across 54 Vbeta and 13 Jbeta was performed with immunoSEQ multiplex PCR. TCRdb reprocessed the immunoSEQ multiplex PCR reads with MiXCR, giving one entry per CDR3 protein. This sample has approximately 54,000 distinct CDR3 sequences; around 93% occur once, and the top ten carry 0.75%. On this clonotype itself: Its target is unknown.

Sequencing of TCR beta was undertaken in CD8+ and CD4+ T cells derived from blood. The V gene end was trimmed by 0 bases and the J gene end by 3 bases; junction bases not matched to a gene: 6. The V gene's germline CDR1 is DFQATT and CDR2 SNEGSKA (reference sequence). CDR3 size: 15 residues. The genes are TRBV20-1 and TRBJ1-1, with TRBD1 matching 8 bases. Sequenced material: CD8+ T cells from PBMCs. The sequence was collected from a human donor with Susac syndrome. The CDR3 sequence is CSARDLTGGDTEAFF. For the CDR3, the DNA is TGCAGTGCTAGAGATCTTACAGGGGGTGACACTGAAGCTTTCTTT.